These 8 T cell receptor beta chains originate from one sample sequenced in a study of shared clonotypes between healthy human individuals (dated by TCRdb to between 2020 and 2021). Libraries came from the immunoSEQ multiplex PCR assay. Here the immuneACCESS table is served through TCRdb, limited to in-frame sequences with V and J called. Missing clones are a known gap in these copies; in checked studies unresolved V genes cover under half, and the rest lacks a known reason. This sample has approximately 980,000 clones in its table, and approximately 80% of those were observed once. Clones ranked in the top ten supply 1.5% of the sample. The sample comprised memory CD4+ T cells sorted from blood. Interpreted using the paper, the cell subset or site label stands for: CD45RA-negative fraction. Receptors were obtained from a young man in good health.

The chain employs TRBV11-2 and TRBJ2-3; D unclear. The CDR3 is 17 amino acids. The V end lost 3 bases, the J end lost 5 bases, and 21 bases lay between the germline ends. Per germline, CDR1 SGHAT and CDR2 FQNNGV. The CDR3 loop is CASSFRGQYSLRDTQYF. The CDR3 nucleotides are TGTGCCAGCAGCTTCCGTGGCCAGTACTCTCTCAGAGATACGCAGTATTTT.

The CDR3 sequence is CASSYLGSGAHTEAFF. CDR3 sequence (DNA): TGTGCCAGCAGTTACTTGGGATCGGGGGCTCACACTGAAGCTTTCTTT. The chain recombines TRBV6-5 with TRBJ1-1; tentative D call: TRBD1 (6 bases). The CDR3 extends over 16 amino acids. Germline loops: CDR1 MNHEY, CDR2 SVGAGI. The V end was cut by 1 base, the J end by 3 bases, with 15 bases between.

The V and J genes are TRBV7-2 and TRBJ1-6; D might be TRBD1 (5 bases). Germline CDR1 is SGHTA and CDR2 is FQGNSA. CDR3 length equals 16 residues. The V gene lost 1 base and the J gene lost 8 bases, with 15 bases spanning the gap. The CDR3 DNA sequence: TGTGCCAGCAGCTTAGAAGGGAGGGGATCGCATTCACCCCTCCACTTT. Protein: CASSLEGRGSHSPLHF.

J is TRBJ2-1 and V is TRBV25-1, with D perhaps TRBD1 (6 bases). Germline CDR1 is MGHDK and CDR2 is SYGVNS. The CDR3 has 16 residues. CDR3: CAGDKLAHPYYNEQFF. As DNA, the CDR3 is TGTGCAGGGGACAAATTAGCCCATCCGTACTACAATGAGCAGTTCTTC.

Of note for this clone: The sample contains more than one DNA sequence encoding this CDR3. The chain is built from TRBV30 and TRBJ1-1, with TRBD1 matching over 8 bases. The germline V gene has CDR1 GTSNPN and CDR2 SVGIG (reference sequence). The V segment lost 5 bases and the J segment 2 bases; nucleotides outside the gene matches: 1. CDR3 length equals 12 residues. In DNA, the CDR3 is TGTGCCTGGGACAGGGGCAACACTGAAGCTTTCTTT. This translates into CAWDRGNTEAFF.

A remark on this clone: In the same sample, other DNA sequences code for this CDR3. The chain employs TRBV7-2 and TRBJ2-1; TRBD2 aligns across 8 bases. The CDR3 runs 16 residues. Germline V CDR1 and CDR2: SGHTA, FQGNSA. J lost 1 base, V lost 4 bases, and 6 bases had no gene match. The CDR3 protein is CASSSGTSGSYNEQFF. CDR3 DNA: TGTGCCAGCAGCTCAGGAACTAGCGGATCCTACAATGAGCAGTTCTTC.

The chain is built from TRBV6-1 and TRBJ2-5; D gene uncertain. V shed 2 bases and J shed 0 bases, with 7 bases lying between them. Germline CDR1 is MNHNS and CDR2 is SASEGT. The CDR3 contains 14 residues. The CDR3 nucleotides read TGTGCCAGCAGTGAATACCCCAACCAAGAGACCCAGTACTTC. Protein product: CASSEYPNQETQYF.

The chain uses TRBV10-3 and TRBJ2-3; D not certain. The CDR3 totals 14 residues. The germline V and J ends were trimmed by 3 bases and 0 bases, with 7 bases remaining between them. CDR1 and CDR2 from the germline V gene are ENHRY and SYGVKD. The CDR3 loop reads CAISDRKSTDTQYF. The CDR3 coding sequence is TGTGCCATCAGTGATCGGAAAAGCACAGATACGCAGTATTTT.